Listed here are 22 T cell receptor beta chains from one sample, sequenced in a study of blood T cells in healthy people across ages. Using a J-beta primer mix together with a sample-barcoded 5' primer, a second PCR was run for about 6 to 12 cycles. In TCRdb, the 5' RACE reads were re-called with MiXCR into one record per CDR3 protein. The data show more than 1.4 million distinct CDR3 sequences, with roughly 45% seen just once and approximately 7.9% held by the top ten. Sequencing input: blood. The receptors come from a woman aged 18-29 years in good health.

CDR3 sequence: CASSSRQVLNTEAFF. CDR3 nucleotide sequence: TGTGCCAGCAGCTCCAGACAAGTACTGAACACTGAAGCTTTCTTT. This chain joins TRBV7-9 and TRBJ1-1; D gene unclear. Germline V CDR1 and CDR2: SEHNR, FQNEAQ (reference sequence). With 4 bases removed from V and 0 bases from J, the gap between germline ends came to 12 bases. The CDR3 totals 15 residues.

This clonotype has a handful of counts. The chain couples TRBV28 to TRBJ1-2; weak D call: TRBD1 (5 bases). V was shortened by 3 bases and J by 8 bases, with 13 bases between the two germline ends. From germline, CDR1 is MDHEN and CDR2 SYDVKM. The CDR3 spans 13 residues. CDR3: CASSFAERGGYTF. The CDR3 DNA follows: TGTGCCAGCAGTTTCGCGGAGAGGGGAGGCTACACCTTC.

J is TRBJ2-3 and V is TRBV4-2, with 12 bases aligning to TRBD2. The CDR3 runs 18 residues. The V segment lost 0 bases and the J segment 0 bases; nucleotides outside the gene matches: 4. Germline assignment: CDR1 LGHNA and CDR2 YNFKEQ. The CDR3 DNA sequence: TGTGCCAGCAGCCAAGAGGCTAGCGGGGGGGCAAGCACAGATACGCAGTATTTT. Residues: CASSQEASGGASTDTQYF.

This clonotype was counted only a few times. This chain uses TRBV14 with TRBJ2-7; D gene unclear. The CDR3 is 15 amino acids. Germline V gives CDR1 SGHDN, CDR2 FVKESK. Trimming pared 0 bases from V and 3 bases from J, leaving 12 bases between. DNA of the CDR3: TGTGCCAGCAGCCAAGATAGGAACGGTTTCTACGAGCAGTACTTC. Protein sequence: CASSQDRNGFYEQYF.

This rearrangement joins TRBV27 to TRBJ2-7; no reliable D call. V lost 4 bases and J 3 bases, leaving 19 bases between the germline ends. Germline loops: CDR1 MNHEY, CDR2 SMNVEV (reference sequence). The CDR3 runs 16 residues. The DNA for the CDR3 is TGTGCCAGCAGTTCCCCCGGTGGTGAAGGAAACTACGAGCAGTACTTC. This codes for CASSSPGGEGNYEQYF.

A few counts support this clonotype. J is TRBJ2-1 and V is TRBV5-1, with D perhaps TRBD1 (6 bases). Looked up from germline, CDR1 is SGHRS and CDR2 is YFSETQ. Deletions cut 0 bases from V and 15 bases from J, with 22 bases between. The length of the CDR3 is 15 residues. CDR3: CASSLEVGSDRPPFF. DNA for the CDR3: TGCGCCAGCAGCTTGGAAGTAGGGAGCGACAGGCCTCCGTTCTTC. Using reference TRBV5-1 and TRBJ2-1 for the parts outside the CDR3, the full variable domain is KAGVTQTPRYLIKTRGQQVTLSCSPISGHRSVSWYQQTPGQGLQFLFEYFSETQRNKGNFPGRFSGRQFSNSRSEMNVSTLELGDSALYLCASSLEVGSDRPPFFGPGTRLTVL.

This rearrangement joins TRBV7-9 to TRBJ2-2; tentatively, D is TRBD1 or TRBD2 (5 bases each). The CDR3 covers 16 residues. V was shortened by 5 bases and J by 2 bases, with 15 bases between the two germline ends. Germline-derived CDR1 and CDR2 are SEHNR and FQNEAQ (reference sequence). The CDR3 DNA sequence: TGTGCCAGCAGCCTTTACCGGGACGCCAACACCGGGGAGCTGTTTTTT. It codes for CASSLYRDANTGELFF.

The chain is built from TRBV2 and TRBJ2-6, with D perhaps TRBD1 (5 bases). This CDR3 comprises 15 residues. Germline V gives CDR1 SNHLY, CDR2 FYNNEI. The V end was cut by 8 bases, the J end by 4 bases, with 15 bases between. DNA for the CDR3: TGTGCCAGCTTGGGGCAGCTCAAAGGGGCCAACGTCCTGACTTTC. This sequence encodes CASLGQLKGANVLTF. Full variable domain (remainder filled in from reference TRBV2 and TRBJ2-6): EPEVTQTPSHQVTQMGQEVILRCVPISNHLYFYWYRQILGQKVEFLVSFYNNEISEKSEIFDDQFSVERPDGSNFTLKIRSTKLEDSAMYFCASLGQLKGANVLTFGAGSRLTVL.

The chain links TRBV5-1 to TRBJ1-1, with D tentatively TRBD1 (5 bases). The CDR3 consists of 14 residues. The germline gives CDR1 SGHRS, CDR2 YFSETQ. V shed 0 bases and J shed 3 bases, with 9 bases lying between them. The CDR3 here is CASSLAGLYTEAFF. In DNA, the CDR3 is TGCGCCAGCAGCTTGGCAGGGTTGTACACTGAAGCTTTCTTT.

This clonotype was seen more than once but under ten times. The genes are TRBV7-2 and TRBJ2-3; the match to TRBD2 covers 9 bases. V lost 4 bases, J lost 0 bases, and 11 bases stayed unmatched. Germline CDR1 and CDR2: SGHTA and FQGNSA. The length of the CDR3 is 18 residues. The CDR3 loop is CASSSTSGRRGSTDTQYF. CDR3 DNA sequence: TGTGCCAGCAGCTCCACCAGCGGGAGGAGGGGAAGCACAGATACGCAGTATTTT.

V and J are TRBV6-6 and TRBJ1-1; D is ambiguous. The CDR3 runs 13 residues. V was pared by 6 bases and J by 5 bases, with 13 bases between. Germline V gene data show CDR1 as MNHNY and CDR2 as SVGAGI (reference sequence). In DNA form, the CDR3 reads TGTGCCAGCAGCGAGACCCTTGTGACTGAAGCTTTCTTT. It yields the protein CASSETLVTEAFF.

V usage is TRBV4-1 and J usage is TRBJ2-7, with TRBD1 matching 11 bases. The germline CDR1 and CDR2 sequences are MGHRA and YSYEKL. The CDR3 runs to 18 residues. V dropped 0 bases and J dropped 4; count of bases not matched to a gene: 11. This chain's CDR3 is CASSQDSALGQGEYEQYF. CDR3 nucleotide sequence: TGCGCCAGCAGCCAAGATTCTGCTTTGGGACAGGGGGAATACGAGCAGTACTTC.

The chain links TRBV4-1 to TRBJ1-1, with D possibly matching TRBD1 (5 bases). The CDR3 length is 16 residues. Germline assignment: CDR1 MGHRA and CDR2 YSYEKL. V lost 0 bases to trimming and J lost 5 bases, with 16 bases between them. In DNA, the CDR3 is TGCGCCAGCAGCCAAGAGCGCGCAGGGATGGGGACTGAAGCTTTCTTT. Protein: CASSQERAGMGTEAFF.

The gene calls are TRBV5-1 and TRBJ2-5; 7 positions agree with TRBD1. Near its end, the DNA agrees better with TRBJ2-7, so the J call may be wrong. In germline, CDR1 is SGHRS, CDR2 YFSETQ. The CDR3 sequence is 16 residues long. The CDR3: CASSPQKTGITYEQYF. The CDR3 DNA is TGCGCCAGCAGCCCCCAGAAGACAGGGATCACCTACGAGCAGTACTTC.

This clonotype was recorded a few times. The genes are TRBV6-5 and TRBJ2-3; 9 bases line up with TRBD2. Germline CDR1 MNHEY, CDR2 SVGAGI. The CDR3 length is 16 residues. The V and J ends lost 4 bases and 5 bases, in that order; junction bases with no gene match: 10. The CDR3 sequence is CASSSRAGGPRDTQYF. DNA for the CDR3: TGTGCCAGCAGTTCTCGGGCGGGGGGGCCGCGAGATACGCAGTATTTT.

CDR3: CSAEDRGGYGYTF. In DNA, the CDR3 is TGCAGTGCTGAGGACAGGGGCGGCTATGGCTACACCTTC. This rearrangement joins TRBV20-1 to TRBJ1-2, with 9 positions matching TRBD1. V trimming: 5 bases; J trimming: 4 bases; junction bases outside the gene matches: 5. The CDR3 covers 13 residues. In germline, CDR1 is DFQATT, CDR2 SNEGSKA (reference sequence).

The rearrangement links TRBV20-1 to TRBJ2-1; 7 positions agree with TRBD2. The CDR3 consists of 16 residues. Germline-derived CDR1 and CDR2 are DFQATT and SNEGSKA (reference sequence). J lost 2 bases, V lost 1 base, and 8 bases had no gene match. The CDR3 reads CSARGLAARTYNEQFF. CDR3 nucleotides: TGCAGTGCTAGAGGCCTAGCGGCCCGAACCTACAATGAGCAGTTCTTC.

This clonotype was seen only a few times. The chain joins TRBV12-3 or TRBV12-4 to TRBJ2-1, with 9 bases lining up with TRBD2. CDR3 size: 15 residues. The V gene end was trimmed by 4 bases and the J gene end by 10 bases; junction bases not matched to a gene: 11. This CDR3 reads CASSSPGTSRHEQFF. CDR3 bases: TGTGCCAGCAGTTCCCCGGGGACTAGCCGGCACGAGCAGTTCTTC.

CDR3 in DNA: TGCAGTGCTAGAGACCGCCGCGGGGTCCGGGATGAGCAGTTCTTC. Translation gives CSARDRRGVRDEQFF. V is TRBV20-1 and J is TRBJ2-1, with D perhaps TRBD2 (6 bases). V was shortened by 0 bases and J by 8 bases, with 17 bases between the two germline ends. Germline-derived CDR1 and CDR2 are DFQATT and SNEGSKA (reference sequence). CDR3 length: 15 amino acids.

This chain links TRBV20-1 with TRBJ1-5; no reliable D call. V dropped 6 bases and J dropped 6 bases, with 12 bases sitting between them. The CDR3 has 12 residues. CDR1 and CDR2 from the germline V gene are DFQATT and SNEGSKA (reference sequence). CDR3 DNA sequence: TGCAGTGCCGGAGGCGGGCCTCAGCCCCAGCATTTT. Translating gives CSAGGGPQPQHF.

V gene TRBV14 combines with J gene TRBJ2-1; D is possibly TRBD2 (6 bases). The J call is in doubt because the DNA end fits TRBJ2-7 better. The CDR3 sequence is 16 residues long. The germline V gene encodes CDR1 SGHDN and CDR2 FVKESK. The CDR3 nucleotides are TGTGCCAGCAACCTCGGGGCGGGGACCTCCTACAATGAGCAGTACTTC. It codes for CASNLGAGTSYNEQYF.

The table lists this clonotype with a count of one. The gene calls are TRBV6-2 or TRBV6-3 and TRBJ1-2; no clear D. The CDR3 has 12 residues. The V gene's germline CDR1 is MNHEY and CDR2 SVGEGT. V dropped 8 bases and J dropped 5 bases, with 12 bases sitting between them. The CDR3 nucleotides are TGTGCCAGCGGGAGGCAGGTGTATGGCTACACCTTC. It codes for CASGRQVYGYTF.